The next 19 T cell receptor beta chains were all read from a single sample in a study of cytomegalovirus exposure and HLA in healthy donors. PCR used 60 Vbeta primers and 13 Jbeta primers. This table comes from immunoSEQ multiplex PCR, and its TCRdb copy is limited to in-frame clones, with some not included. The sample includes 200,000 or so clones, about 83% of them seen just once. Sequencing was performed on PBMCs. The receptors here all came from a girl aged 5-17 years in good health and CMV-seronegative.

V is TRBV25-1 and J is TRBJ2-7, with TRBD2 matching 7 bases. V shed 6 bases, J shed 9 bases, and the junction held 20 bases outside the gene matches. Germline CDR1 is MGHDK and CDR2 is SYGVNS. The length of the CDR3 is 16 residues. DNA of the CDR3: TGTGCCAGCAGCCCCGGGGAGGGTCGGAACCGGTCGTGGCAGTACTTC. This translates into CASSPGEGRNRSWQYF.

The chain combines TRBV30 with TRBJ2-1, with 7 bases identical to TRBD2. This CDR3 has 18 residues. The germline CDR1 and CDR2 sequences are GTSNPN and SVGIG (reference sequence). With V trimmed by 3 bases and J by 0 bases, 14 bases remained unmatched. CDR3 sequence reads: CAWRRTSGGPGSYNEQFF. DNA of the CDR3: TGTGCCTGGAGACGGACTAGTGGTGGGCCCGGCTCCTACAATGAGCAGTTCTTC.

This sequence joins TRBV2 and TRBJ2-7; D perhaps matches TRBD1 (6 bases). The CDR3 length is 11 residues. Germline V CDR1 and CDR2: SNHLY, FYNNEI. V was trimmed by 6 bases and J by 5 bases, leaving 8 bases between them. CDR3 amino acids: CASRYRDEQYF. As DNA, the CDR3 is TGTGCCAGCAGGTACAGGGACGAGCAGTACTTC.

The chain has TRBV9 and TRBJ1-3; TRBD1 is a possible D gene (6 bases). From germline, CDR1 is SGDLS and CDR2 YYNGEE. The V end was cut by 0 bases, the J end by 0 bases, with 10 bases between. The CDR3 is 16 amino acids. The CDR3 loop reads CASSVEVRGSGNTIYF. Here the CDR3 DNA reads TGTGCCAGCAGCGTAGAGGTCAGGGGCTCTGGAAACACCATATATTTT.

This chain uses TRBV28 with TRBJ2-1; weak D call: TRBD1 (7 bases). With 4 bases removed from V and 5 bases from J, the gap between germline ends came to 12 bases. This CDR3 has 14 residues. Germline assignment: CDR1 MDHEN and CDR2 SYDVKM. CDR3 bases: TGTGCCAGCAGTTCCAGGAGGGGGCACAATGAGCAGTTCTTC. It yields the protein CASSSRRGHNEQFF.

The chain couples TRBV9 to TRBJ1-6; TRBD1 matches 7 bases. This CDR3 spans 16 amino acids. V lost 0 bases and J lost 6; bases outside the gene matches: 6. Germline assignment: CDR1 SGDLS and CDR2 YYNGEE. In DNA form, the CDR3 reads TGTGCCAGCAGCGTAGGCCGGGACAGCTTTAATTCACCCCTCCACTTT. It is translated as CASSVGRDSFNSPLHF.

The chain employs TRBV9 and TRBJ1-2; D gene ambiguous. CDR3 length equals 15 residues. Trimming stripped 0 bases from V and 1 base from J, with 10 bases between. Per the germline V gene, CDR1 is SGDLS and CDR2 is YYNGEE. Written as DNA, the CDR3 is TGTGCCAGCAGCGTAGGCACCTCACTTAACTATGGCTACACCTTC. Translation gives CASSVGTSLNYGYTF.

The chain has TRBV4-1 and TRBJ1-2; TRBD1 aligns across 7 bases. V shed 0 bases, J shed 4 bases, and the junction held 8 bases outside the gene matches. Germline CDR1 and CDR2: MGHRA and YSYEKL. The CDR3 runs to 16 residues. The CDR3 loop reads CASSQELAGQIYGYTF. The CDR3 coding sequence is TGCGCCAGCAGCCAAGAATTGGCGGGACAGATCTATGGCTACACCTTC.

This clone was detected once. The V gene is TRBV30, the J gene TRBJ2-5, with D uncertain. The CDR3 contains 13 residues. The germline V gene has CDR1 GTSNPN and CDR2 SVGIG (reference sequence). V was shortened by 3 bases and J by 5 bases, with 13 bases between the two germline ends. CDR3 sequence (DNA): TGTGCCTGGAGCGCCCGAATCAGGGAGACCCAGTACTTC. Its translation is CAWSARIRETQYF.

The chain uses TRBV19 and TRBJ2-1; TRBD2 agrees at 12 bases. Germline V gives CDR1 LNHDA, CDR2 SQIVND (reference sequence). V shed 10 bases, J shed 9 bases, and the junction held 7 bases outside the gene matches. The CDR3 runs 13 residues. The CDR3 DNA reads TGTGCCACCTCGCTAGCGGGAGGGGGTGAGCAGTTCTTC. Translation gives CATSLAGGGEQFF.

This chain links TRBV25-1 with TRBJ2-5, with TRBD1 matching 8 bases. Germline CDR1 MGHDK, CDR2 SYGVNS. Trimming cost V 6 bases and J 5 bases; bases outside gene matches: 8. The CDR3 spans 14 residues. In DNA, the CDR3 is TGTGCCAGCAGCATCAGGGGGCGGTGGGAGACCCAGTACTTC. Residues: CASSIRGRWETQYF.

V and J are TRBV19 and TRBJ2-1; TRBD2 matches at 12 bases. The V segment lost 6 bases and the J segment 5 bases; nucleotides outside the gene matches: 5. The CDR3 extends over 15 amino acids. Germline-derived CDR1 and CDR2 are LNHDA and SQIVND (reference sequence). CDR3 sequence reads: CASSPGLAGDNEQFF. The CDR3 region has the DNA TGTGCCAGTAGCCCGGGACTAGCGGGTGACAATGAGCAGTTCTTC.

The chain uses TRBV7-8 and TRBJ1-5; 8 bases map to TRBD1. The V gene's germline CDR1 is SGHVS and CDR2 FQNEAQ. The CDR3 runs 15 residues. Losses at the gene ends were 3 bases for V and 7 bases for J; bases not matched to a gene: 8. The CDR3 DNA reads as TGTGCCAGCAGCTTGGACAGGGCAGGTCGGCAGCCCCAGCATTTT. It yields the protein CASSLDRAGRQPQHF.

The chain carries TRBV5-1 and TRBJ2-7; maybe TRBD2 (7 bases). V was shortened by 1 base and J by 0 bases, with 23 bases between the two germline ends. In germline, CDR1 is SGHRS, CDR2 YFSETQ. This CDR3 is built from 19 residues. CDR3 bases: TGCGCCAGCAGCTTGCGCCCCCTCGGTGCGGGGGCGGTCTCCTACGAGCAGTACTTC. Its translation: CASSLRPLGAGAVSYEQYF. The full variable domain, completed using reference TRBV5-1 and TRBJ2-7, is KAGVTQTPRYLIKTRGQQVTLSCSPISGHRSVSWYQQTPGQGLQFLFEYFSETQRNKGNFPGRFSGRQFSNSRSEMNVSTLELGDSALYLCASSLRPLGAGAVSYEQYFGPGTRLTVT.

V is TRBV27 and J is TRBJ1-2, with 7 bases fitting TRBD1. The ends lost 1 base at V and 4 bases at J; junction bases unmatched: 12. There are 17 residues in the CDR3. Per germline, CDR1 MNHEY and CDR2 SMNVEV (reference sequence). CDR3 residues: CASSLYTNRGITYGYTF. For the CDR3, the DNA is TGTGCCAGCAGTTTATACACCAACAGGGGAATTACCTATGGCTACACCTTC.

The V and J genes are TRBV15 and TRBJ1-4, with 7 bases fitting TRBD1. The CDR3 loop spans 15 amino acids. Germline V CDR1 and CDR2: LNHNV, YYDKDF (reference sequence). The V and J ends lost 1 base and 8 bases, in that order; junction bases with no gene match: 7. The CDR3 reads CATSRVTGAGEKLFF. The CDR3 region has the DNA TGTGCCACCAGCAGAGTAACAGGGGCGGGGGAAAAACTGTTTTTT.

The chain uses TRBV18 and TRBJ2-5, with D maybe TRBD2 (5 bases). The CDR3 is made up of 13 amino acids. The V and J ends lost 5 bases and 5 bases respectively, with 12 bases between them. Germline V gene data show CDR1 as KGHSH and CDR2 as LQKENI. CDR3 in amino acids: CASSIPGVETQYF. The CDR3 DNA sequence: TGTGCCAGCTCAATACCCGGGGTCGAGACCCAGTACTTC.

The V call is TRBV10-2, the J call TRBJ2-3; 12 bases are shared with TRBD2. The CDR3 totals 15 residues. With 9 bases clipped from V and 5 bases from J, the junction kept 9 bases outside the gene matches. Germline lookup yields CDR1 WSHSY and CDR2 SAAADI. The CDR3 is CASRLLAGGLDTQYF. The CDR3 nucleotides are TGCGCCAGTCGCTTACTAGCGGGAGGTTTAGATACGCAGTATTTT.

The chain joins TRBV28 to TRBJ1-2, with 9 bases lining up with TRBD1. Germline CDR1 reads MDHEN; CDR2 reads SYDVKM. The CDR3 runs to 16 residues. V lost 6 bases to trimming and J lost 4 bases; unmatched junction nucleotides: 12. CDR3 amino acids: CASRVIGQGSSYGYTF. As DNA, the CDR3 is TGTGCCAGCAGAGTCATCGGACAGGGGTCCTCCTATGGCTACACCTTC.